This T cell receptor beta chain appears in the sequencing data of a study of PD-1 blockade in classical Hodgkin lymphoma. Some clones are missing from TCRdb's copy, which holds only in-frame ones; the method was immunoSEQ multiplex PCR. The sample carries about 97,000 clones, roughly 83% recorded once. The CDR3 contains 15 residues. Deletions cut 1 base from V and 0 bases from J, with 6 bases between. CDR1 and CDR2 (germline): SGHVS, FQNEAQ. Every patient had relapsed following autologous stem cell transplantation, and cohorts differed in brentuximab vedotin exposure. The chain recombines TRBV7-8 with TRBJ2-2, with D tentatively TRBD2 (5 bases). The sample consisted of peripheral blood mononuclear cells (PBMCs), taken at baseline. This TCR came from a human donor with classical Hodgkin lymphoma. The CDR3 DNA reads TGTGCCAGCAGCTTAGTGGGAGCGAACACCGGGGAGCTGTTTTTT. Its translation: CASSLVGANTGELFF.